This T cell receptor (beta chain) originates from a study of shared clonotypes between healthy human individuals. Study observations and caveats: In this cohort, only blood was sampled, and tissue repertoires likely differ.

With regard to this clone: Its antigen remains unidentified.

Generated by immunoSEQ multiplex PCR, the TCRdb table keeps only in-frame clones and is missing some. The table has 950,000 to 1,100,000 clones, more than 60% seen once. The CDR3 length is 14 residues. The V gene lost 8 bases and the J gene lost 0 bases, with 10 bases spanning the gap. Germline assignment: CDR1 WNHNN and CDR2 SYGVQD (reference sequence). The V gene is TRBV10-1, the J gene TRBJ2-2; D remains ambiguous. The material sequenced was memory CD4+ T cells sorted from blood. The subset denotes: CD45RA-negative fraction. The source is a man aged 18 to 30 in good health. The CDR3 spells CASSVSSNTGELFF. CDR3 sequence (DNA): TGCGCCAGCTCGGTTAGCTCGAACACCGGGGAGCTGTTTTTT.